The TCR beta chain described here comes from a study of blood T cell repertoires in COVID-19. Study information: Researchers got acute and convalescent COVID-19 samples from the United States, Italy and Spain. T cells, B-cell-depleted T cells, or PBMCs provided the cDNA or gDNA that served as material.

Method: immunoSEQ multiplex PCR; TCRdb's copy keeps in-frame clones and lacks some. The sample lists over 200,000 clones; around 78% were seen once. The sample taken for sequencing was peripheral blood. The receptor comes from a woman between 65 and 79 years old with active or convalescent COVID-19.

As DNA, the CDR3 is TGTGCCAGTAGTATTGGGGCAGTGTACCAAGAGACCCAGTACTTC. It is translated as CASSIGAVYQETQYF. The chain recombines TRBV19 with TRBJ2-5, with D possibly matching TRBD1 (5 bases). This CDR3 region has 15 residues. Trimming shortened V by 3 bases and J by 0 bases, and 11 bases separated the two germline ends. Germline CDR1 and CDR2: LNHDA and SQIVND (reference sequence).